This T cell receptor (beta chain) was identified in a study of CD8 T cells in Susac syndrome. After extraction with the RNeasy kit, roughly 0.45 to 1 ug of the RNA was reverse transcribed using random hexamers. TCRdb called the immunoSEQ multiplex PCR reads again in MiXCR, with one record for every CDR3 protein. The sample has fewer than 90,000 distinct CDR3 sequences, roughly 92% seen once. The V gene's germline CDR1 is DFQATT and CDR2 SNEGSKA (reference sequence). Trimming shortened V by 6 bases and J by 3 bases, and 14 bases separated the two germline ends. CDR3 size: 13 residues. The rearrangement joins TRBV20-1 to TRBJ1-1; D is unclear. The sequenced sample was CD8+ T cells from PBMCs. This receptor was obtained from a human donor with Susac syndrome. The CDR3 is CSARPQVDTEAFF. As DNA, the CDR3 is TGCAGTGCAAGACCTCAGGTGGACACTGAAGCTTTCTTT.